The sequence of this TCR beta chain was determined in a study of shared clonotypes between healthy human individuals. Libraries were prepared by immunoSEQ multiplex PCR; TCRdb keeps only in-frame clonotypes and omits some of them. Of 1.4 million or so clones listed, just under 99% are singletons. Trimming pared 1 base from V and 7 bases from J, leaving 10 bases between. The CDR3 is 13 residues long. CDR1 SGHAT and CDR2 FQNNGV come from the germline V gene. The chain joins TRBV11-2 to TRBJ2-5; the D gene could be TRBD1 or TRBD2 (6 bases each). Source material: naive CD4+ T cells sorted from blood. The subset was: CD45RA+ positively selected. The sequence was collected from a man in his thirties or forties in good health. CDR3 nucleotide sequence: TGTGCCAGCAGCTTAGCAGAGGGGGGGACCCAGTACTTC. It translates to CASSLAEGGTQYF.